This is a list of T cell receptor beta chains from one sample in a study of blood T cell repertoires in COVID-19. Assay: immunoSEQ multiplex PCR; the TCRdb copy retains only in-frame clones and omits some. The sample holds approximately 210,000 clones, roughly 79% seen once. The sample consisted of PBMCs or T cells enriched from blood (not recorded which). The receptors shown here come from a middle-aged man who had recovered from COVID-19. The CDR3 runs from the conserved cysteine through the conserved F or W. The D gene is left open where the match is weak. Size tells how often a clone was seen (once, few, many) or the class of an expanded clone, and some rows leave it out.

j_call | v_call | d_call | clone_size | cdr3_nt | cdr3_aa
TRBJ1-2 | TRBV5-5 | . | . | TGTGCCAGCAGCCCTAGGCTTCGGGGTCCAAAGGGCTACACCTTC | CASSPRLRGPKGYTF
TRBJ2-7 | TRBV7-2 | . | . | TGTGCCAGCAGCTTTACGAGCGGGTCGAGCTCCTACGAGCAGTACTTC | CASSFTSGSSSYEQYF
TRBJ1-6 | TRBV5-4 | . | . | TGTGCCAGCAGCTTAGCGATCCAAGGCGGGAATTCACCCCTCCACTTT | CASSLAIQGGNSPLHF
TRBJ1-4 | TRBV5-1 | . | once | TGCGCCAGCAGCTTGATTAGTGCGGCTGCTAATGAAAAACTGTTTTTT | CASSLISAAANEKLFF
TRBJ2-7 | TRBV5-1 | TRBD1 | . | TGCGCCAGCAGCTTGGCCCCGACAGGGGGTACCTACGAGCAGTACTTC | CASSLAPTGGTYEQYF
TRBJ1-1 | TRBV5-4 | . | . | TGTGCCAGCAGCTTGGCGACTTTGATGAACACTGAAGCTTTCTTT | CASSLATLMNTEAFF
TRBJ2-7 | TRBV29-1 | . | few | TGCAGCGCTAGTACTGGCTCGGGGCAGTACTTC | CSASTGSGQYF
TRBJ1-5 | TRBV4-3 | . | . | TGCGCCAGCAGCCAAGATCCCTCGGGAGGGGGCAATCAGCCCCAGCATTTT | CASSQDPSGGGNQPQHF
TRBJ2-5 | TRBV13 | . | . | TGTGCCAGCAGCTTAAGTCCTCTCGGGGAGACCCAGTACTTC | CASSLSPLGETQYF
TRBJ1-2 | TRBV27 | . | . | TGTGCCAGCAGTGCCCAGGGAGGGGGCTATGGCTACACCTTC | CASSAQGGGYGYTF
TRBJ2-7 | TRBV6-5 | TRBD2 | . | TGTGCCAGCAGTTCCCCAGGACTAGCGAACTACGAGCAGTACTTC | CASSSPGLANYEQYF
TRBJ1-3 | TRBV15 | . | . | TGTGCCACCAGCTTCCGCCAGGGATCTGGAAACACCATATATTTT | CATSFRQGSGNTIYF
TRBJ2-2 | TRBV4-1 | . | many | TGCGCCAGCAGCCAAGATTCGGACACCGGGGAGCTGTTTTTT | CASSQDSDTGELFF
TRBJ1-6 | TRBV4-2 | . | few | TGTGCCAGCAGCCAATGGGGAGATGGTGAGAATTCACCCCTCCACTTT | CASSQWGDGENSPLHF
TRBJ1-6 | TRBV28 | . | . | TGTGCCAGCAGCACCCCCCAGTCACCCCTCCACTTT | CASSTPQSPLHF
TRBJ1-2 | TRBV29-1 | TRBD1 | . | TGCAGCGGTCGGGACAGGCAGTTTGGCTACACCTTC | CSGRDRQFGYTF
TRBJ2-7 | TRBV3-1/TRBV3-2 | . | . | TGTGCCAGCAGCCCTCGAGCTTACGAGCAGTACTTC | CASSPRAYEQYF
TRBJ1-5 | TRBV12-2 | . | . | TGTGCAAGTCGCTTAGCGCGGGGGGCCGGGTATCTCAGAAGCAATCAGCCCCAGCATTTT | CASRLARGAGYLRSNQPQHF
TRBJ1-1 | TRBV19 | . | . | TGTGCCAGTCGGGACACCACTGAAGCTTTCTTT | CASRDTTEAFF
TRBJ1-4 | TRBV10-3 | . | . | TGTGCCATCAGGGGTTATCAGGAAGATGAAAAACTGTTTTTT | CAIRGYQEDEKLFF
TRBJ2-2 | TRBV5-1 | . | . | TGCGCCAGCAGCTTTGGCCCCGATACCGGGGAGCTGTTTTTT | CASSFGPDTGELFF
TRBJ1-1 | TRBV5-1 | . | few | TGCGCCAGCAGCCGGGCAGGGGCACGTACTGAAGCTTTCTTT | CASSRAGARTEAFF
TRBJ2-7 | TRBV5-1 | . | once | TGCGCCAGCAGCTTGGCCGCCGGAGGGAGTTACTACGAGCAGTACTTC | CASSLAAGGSYYEQYF
TRBJ2-5 | TRBV5-6 | TRBD1 | . | TGTGCCAGCAGCCCCCAGGGGGCGGGGTACCAAGAGACCCAGTACTTC | CASSPQGAGYQETQYF
TRBJ2-3 | TRBV2 | TRBD2 | . | TGTGCCAGCAATGGGGGGGTCACAGATACGCAGTATTTT | CASNGGVTDTQYF
TRBJ1-6 | TRBV25-1 | . | few | TGTGCCAGCAGCTCCCTGGGGGCAGGGGATTCACCCCTCCACTTT | CASSSLGAGDSPLHF
TRBJ2-2 | TRBV7-6 | . | . | TGTGCCACTGGTCGGGAGATACAAGGGGAGCTGTTTTTT | CATGREIQGELFF
TRBJ2-5 | TRBV5-1 | TRBD2 | . | TGCGCCAGCAGCTTTCGCGGGAGGCAAGAGACCCAGTACTTC | CASSFRGRQETQYF
TRBJ2-7 | TRBV27 | . | . | TGTGCCACCAAGGACAGCCGATTATACGAGCAGTACTTC | CATKDSRLYEQYF
TRBJ2-1 | TRBV28 | TRBD1 | . | TGTGCCAGCAAGGGGGCGTACAATGAGCAGTTCTTC | CASKGAYNEQFF
TRBJ1-1 | TRBV3-1/TRBV3-2 | . | . | TGTGCCAGCAGCCAGGGGGGGAACACTGAAGCTTTCTTT | CASSQGGNTEAFF
TRBJ1-1 | TRBV7-6 | . | few | TGTGCCAGCAGCTTAGGGGTTGGAGGGGTCACTGAAGCTTTCTTT | CASSLGVGGVTEAFF
TRBJ1-2 | TRBV12-3/TRBV12-4 | . | . | TGTGCCAGCAGTTCAGGTTCTAACTATGGCTACACCTTC | CASSSGSNYGYTF
TRBJ1-4 | TRBV9 | . | . | TGTGCCAGCAGTCCCGGGATACAAGAAAAACTGTTTTTT | CASSPGIQEKLFF
TRBJ1-1 | TRBV7-2 | TRBD1 | . | TGTGCCAGCAGCTTTTCGCCAGGGGGCTATGGTGAAGCTTTCTTT | CASSFSPGGYGEAFF
TRBJ1-3 | TRBV2 | TRBD1 | few | TGTGCCAGCAGTTTACAGGGGGCAACAACTGGAAACACCATATATTTT | CASSLQGATTGNTIYF
TRBJ1-6 | TRBV9 | TRBD1 | . | TGTGCCAGCAGCGCAGGGGGCTCCTATAATTCACCCCTCCACTTT | CASSAGGSYNSPLHF
TRBJ2-3 | TRBV4-1 | TRBD2 | . | TGCGCCAGCACCCCGACTAGCGAGAGGACAGATACGCAGTATTTT | CASTPTSERTDTQYF
TRBJ2-1 | TRBV7-6 | TRBD2 | many | TGTGCCAGCAGCTTGGGGACGGGGGGGCTCAATGAGCAGTTCTTC | CASSLGTGGLNEQFF
TRBJ1-5 | TRBV19 | TRBD1 | . | TGTGCCAGTTGGCTTTGGGGACAGTACAATCAGCCCCAGCATTTT | CASWLWGQYNQPQHF
TRBJ1-1 | TRBV15 | . | . | TGTGCCACCAGCAGAGGCGGAAACACTGAAGCTTTCTTT | CATSRGGNTEAFF
TRBJ2-5 | TRBV4-3 | . | . | TGCGCCAGCAGCCAAGGTCAGGCAGGGAAAGAGACCCAGTACTTC | CASSQGQAGKETQYF
TRBJ1-2 | TRBV6-5 | . | . | TGTGCCAGCAGTCAGAGCGACCGAGGCTATGGCTACACCTTC | CASSQSDRGYGYTF
TRBJ1-2 | TRBV5-1 | . | . | TGCGCCAGCAGCTACAGCCGATTTGGTGGCTACACCTTC | CASSYSRFGGYTF
TRBJ2-4 | TRBV6-5 | TRBD2 | . | TGTGCCAGCAGCTTACTAGCGGGAGAGCGAAACATTCAGTACTTC | CASSLLAGERNIQYF
TRBJ2-1 | TRBV5-1 | . | . | TGCGCCAGCAGCTTTCTAGCGTCCAATGAGCAGTTCTTC | CASSFLASNEQFF
TRBJ1-4 | TRBV6-1 | . | once | TGTGCCAGCAGTGAATATGGGCAGGGTCATGAAAAACTGTTTTTT | CASSEYGQGHEKLFF
TRBJ2-3 | TRBV11-1 | . | . | TGTGCCAGCAGCTTAGGAGCCACCGGAGATACGCAGTATTTT | CASSLGATGDTQYF
TRBJ1-2 | TRBV7-2 | . | . | TGTGCCAGCAGCTTAATGGTGCGGGCAGCACCAGCTAACTATGGCTACACCTTC | CASSLMVRAAPANYGYTF
TRBJ2-1 | TRBV7-6 | TRBD2 | once | TGTGCCAGCAGCTCCGATGGGGCGGGAGATGTCTACAATGAGCAGTTCTTC | CASSSDGAGDVYNEQFF
TRBJ2-5 | TRBV27 | TRBD2 | . | TGTGCCAGCAGTTTAAGGCTAGCGGGGTACCAAGAGACCCAGTACTTC | CASSLRLAGYQETQYF
TRBJ2-7 | TRBV11-2 | . | . | TGTGCCAGCAGCTTATCAGGGGTCGAGCAGTACTTC | CASSLSGVEQYF
TRBJ1-2 | TRBV15 | . | . | TGTGCCACCAGCAGAGGACGGAGACCCCATGGCTACACCTTC | CATSRGRRPHGYTF